These T cell receptor beta chains were read from a single sample in a study of blood T cells in healthy people across ages. TCRdb re-called the 5' RACE reads through MiXCR, storing one row per CDR3 protein. The top ten clones hold roughly a third of a sample with about 680,000 distinct CDR3 sequences, 45% to 50% of them seen once. The material sequenced was blood. The receptors derive from a woman aged 60-70 years in good health. The CDR3 runs from the conserved cysteine through the conserved F or W. The D gene is left open where the match is weak. Clone sizes are given selectively: once, few, many, or a class where the clone is expanded.

NA	TRBV4-3	NA	TRBJ2-1	CASSQVQSSYNEQFF	TGCGCCAGCAGCCAAGTGCAGTCCTCCTACAATGAGCAGTTCTTC
NA	TRBV4-1	NA	TRBJ2-7	CASSQEPGGRSYNEQYF	TGCGCCAGCAGCCAAGAACCTGGCGGGCGCTCCTACAATGAGCAGTACTTC
TRBD1	TRBV15	NA	TRBJ2-5	CATSRKQTGFIQETQYF	TGTGCCACCAGCAGAAAACAGACAGGGTTTATCCAAGAGACCCAGTACTTC
NA	TRBV7-9	once	TRBJ2-2	CASSHGGSGELFF	TGTGCCAGCAGCCACGGGGGTTCCGGGGAGCTGTTTTTT
TRBD2	TRBV7-8	few	TRBJ2-7	CASSSLGLAGYNEQYF	TGTGCCAGCAGCTCCCTGGGACTAGCGGGCTACAATGAGCAGTACTTC
TRBD1	TRBV20-1	NA	TRBJ1-5	CSATNPDRGGPQHF	TGCAGTGCTACGAACCCGGACAGGGGGGGGCCCCAGCATTTT
TRBD1	TRBV20-1	few	TRBJ2-4	CSARGGTGLNIQYF	TGCAGTGCTAGAGGAGGGACAGGGTTAAACATTCAGTACTTC
NA	TRBV29-1	few	TRBJ2-1	CSVEYFNEQFF	TGCAGCGTTGAATATTTCAATGAGCAGTTCTTC
TRBD1	TRBV20-1	few	TRBJ2-4	CSPGTGESAKNIQYF	TGCAGTCCCGGGACAGGGGAATCGGCCAAAAACATTCAGTACTTC
TRBD2	TRBV27	few	TRBJ2-1	CASSLSPGTSGKPDNEQFF	TGTGCCAGCAGTTTATCGCCCGGGACTAGCGGGAAACCAGACAATGAGCAGTTCTTC
NA	TRBV4-3	NA	TRBJ2-7	CASSQEFISDLYEQYF	TGCGCCAGCAGCCAAGAGTTCATTTCCGACCTGTACGAGCAGTACTTC